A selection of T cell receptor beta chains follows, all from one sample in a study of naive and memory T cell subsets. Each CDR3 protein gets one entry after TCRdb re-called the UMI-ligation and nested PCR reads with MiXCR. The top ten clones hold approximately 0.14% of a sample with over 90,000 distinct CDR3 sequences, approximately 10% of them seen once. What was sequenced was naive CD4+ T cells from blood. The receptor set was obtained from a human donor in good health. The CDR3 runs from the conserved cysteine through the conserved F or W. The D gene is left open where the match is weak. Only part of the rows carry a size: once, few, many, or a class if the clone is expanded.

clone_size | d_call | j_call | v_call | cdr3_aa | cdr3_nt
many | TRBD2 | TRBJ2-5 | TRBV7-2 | CASSSLTSGKETQYF | TGTGCCAGCAGCTCCCTCACTAGCGGGAAAGAGACCCAGTACTTC
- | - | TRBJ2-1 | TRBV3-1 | CASSPITRGEQFF | TGTGCCAGCAGCCCTATAACTAGGGGTGAGCAGTTCTTC
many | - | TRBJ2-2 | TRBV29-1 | CSVAQAVNTGELFF | TGCAGCGTTGCCCAAGCCGTAAACACCGGGGAGCTGTTTTTT
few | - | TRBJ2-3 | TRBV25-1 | CASNGFTDTQYF | TGTGCCAGCAATGGTTTCACAGATACGCAGTATTTT
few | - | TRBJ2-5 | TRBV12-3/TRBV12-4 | CASNGLGQQETQYF | TGTGCCAGCAACGGCCTCGGACAGCAAGAGACCCAGTACTTC
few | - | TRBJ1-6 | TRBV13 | CASSRTQKDMSYNSPLHF | TGTGCCAGCAGCCGAACGCAAAAGGACATGTCCTATAATTCACCCCTCCACTTT
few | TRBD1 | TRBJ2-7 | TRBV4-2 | CASSQADRGGYEQYF | TGTGCCAGCAGCCAAGCGGACAGGGGAGGATACGAGCAGTACTTC
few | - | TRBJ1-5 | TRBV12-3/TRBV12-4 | CASSSQGNQPQHF | TGTGCCAGCAGTTCTCAGGGCAATCAGCCCCAGCATTTT
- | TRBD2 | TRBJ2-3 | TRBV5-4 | CASSLRPLAGTDTQYF | TGTGCCAGCAGCTTGCGCCCCCTAGCGGGCACAGATACGCAGTATTTT
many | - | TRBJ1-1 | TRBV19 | CASNPDRLNTEAFF | TGTGCCAGTAACCCGGACAGATTGAACACTGAAGCTTTCTTT
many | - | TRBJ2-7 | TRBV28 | CASSLFSESYEQYF | TGTGCCAGCAGTTTATTCTCCGAATCCTACGAGCAGTACTTC
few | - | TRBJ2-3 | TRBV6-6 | CASSYGRGRGVDTQYF | TGTGCCAGCAGTTACGGGAGGGGCAGGGGGGTGGATACGCAGTATTTT
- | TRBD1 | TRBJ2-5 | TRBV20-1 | CSAEDRERRWYQETQYF | TGCAGTGCTGAAGACAGGGAGCGGAGGTGGTACCAAGAGACCCAGTACTTC
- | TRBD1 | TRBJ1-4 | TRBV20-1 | CSAPPPGQGFEKLFF | TGCAGTGCTCCGCCTCCGGGACAGGGCTTTGAAAAACTGTTTTTT
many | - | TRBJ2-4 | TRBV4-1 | CASRNREGIQYF | TGCGCCAGCAGGAACAGGGAGGGCATTCAGTACTTC
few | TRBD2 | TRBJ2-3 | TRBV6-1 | CASSAQGGPTDTQYF | TGTGCCAGCTCGGCTCAGGGAGGGCCCACAGATACGCAGTATTTT
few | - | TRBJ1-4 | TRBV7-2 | CASSLEAGVTNEKLFF | TGTGCCAGCAGCTTAGAGGCAGGGGTAACTAATGAAAAACTGTTTTTT
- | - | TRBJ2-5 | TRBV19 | CASSITGQETQYF | TGTGCCAGTAGTATTACCGGGCAAGAGACCCAGTACTTC
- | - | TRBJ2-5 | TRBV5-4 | CASSLRDLEPFF | TGTGCCAGCAGCCTTCGGGACCTTGAGCCCTTCTTC
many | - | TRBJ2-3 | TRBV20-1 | CSADQLDTQYF | TGCAGTGCAGACCAGCTTGATACGCAGTATTTT
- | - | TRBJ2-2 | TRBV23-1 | CASSQSAGDTGELFF | TGCGCCAGCAGTCAATCTGCAGGGGACACCGGGGAGCTGTTTTTT
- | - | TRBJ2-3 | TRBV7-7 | CASSQQLTSTDTQYF | TGTGCCAGCAGCCAACAGCTTACTAGCACAGATACGCAGTATTTT
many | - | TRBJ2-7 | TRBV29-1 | CSVEDVVDRQYF | TGCAGCGTTGAAGATGTCGTGGACCGGCAGTACTTC
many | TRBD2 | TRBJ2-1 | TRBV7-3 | CASSLRHKTSGSPNEQFF | TGTGCCAGCAGCTTACGCCATAAGACTAGCGGGAGTCCCAATGAGCAGTTCTTC
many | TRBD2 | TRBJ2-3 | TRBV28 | CASSPARGNRLTDTQYF | TGTGCCAGCAGCCCTGCGCGGGGGAATCGCCTCACAGATACGCAGTATTTT
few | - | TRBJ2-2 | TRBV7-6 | CASSSYSSRRGELFF | TGTGCCAGCAGCAGCTACTCATCCCGGAGGGGGGAGCTGTTTTTT
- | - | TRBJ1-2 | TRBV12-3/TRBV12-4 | CASFSGDYGYTF | TGTGCCAGCTTTTCGGGGGACTATGGCTACACCTTC
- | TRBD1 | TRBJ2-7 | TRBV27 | CASSFAGTVSYEQYF | TGTGCCAGCAGTTTCGCTGGGACAGTCTCCTACGAGCAGTACTTC
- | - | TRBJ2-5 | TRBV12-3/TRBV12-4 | CASSQSSGLYQETQYF | TGTGCCAGCAGCCAAAGTTCCGGACTATACCAAGAGACCCAGTACTTC